This paragraph covers one TCR beta chain sequence. The entry originates in a study of blood T cells in healthy people across ages. Using a J-beta primer mix together with a sample-barcoded 5' primer, a second PCR was run for roughly 7 to 12 cycles. Sequencing recovered at least 2.5 million CDR3-containing paired-end reads from each sample. TCRdb reprocessed the 5' RACE reads via MiXCR and lists one record per CDR3 protein. The profile shows around 690,000 distinct CDR3 sequences, roughly 50% of them singletons. The ends were cut back, 2 bases at V and 0 bases at J, with 8 bases in the middle. The germline CDR1 and CDR2 sequences are DFQATT and SNEGSKA (reference sequence). CDR3 size: 14 residues.

Sequencing input: blood. This receptor was taken from a man in his sixties in good health. The chain is built from TRBV20-1 and TRBJ1-5; TRBD1 might be the D (6 bases). This chain's CDR3 is CSARRQVSNQPQHF. The CDR3 nucleotides are TGCAGTGCTAGAAGACAGGTTAGCAATCAGCCCCAGCATTTT.